The 15 T cell receptor beta chains given below trace back to one sample, sequenced in a study of early stage breast cancer tumors. Sequenced by immunoSEQ multiplex PCR; TCRdb stores in-frame clones only, minus some. The data show fewer than 35,000 clones, around 67% seen once. Sequenced material: breast tumor tissue. Receptor source: a person aged 25 to 45 with breast cancer.

V usage is TRBV5-4 and J usage is TRBJ1-1; unclear D gene. Germline loops: CDR1 SGHNT, CDR2 YYREEE (reference sequence). The CDR3 is 11 amino acids. Trimming took 0 bases from V and 8 from J, leaving 5 bases between them. The DNA for the CDR3 is TGTGCCAGCAGCTTGGATTCGGAAGCTTTCTTT. Residues: CASSLDSEAFF. The whole variable domain, filled in from reference TRBV5-4 and TRBJ1-1, reads ETGVTQSPTHLIKTRGQQVTLRCSSQSGHNTVSWYQQALGQGPQFIFQYYREEENGRGNFPPRFSGLQFPNYSSELNVNALELDDSALYLCASSLDSEAFFGQGTRLTVV.

This chain uses TRBV7-9 with TRBJ2-7; 10 bases are shared with TRBD1. This CDR3 has 13 amino acids. V lost 8 bases and J lost 4; bases outside the gene matches: 5. CDR1 is SEHNR and CDR2 is FQNEAQ in the germline V gene (reference sequence). The CDR3 loop is CASRGQGRYEQYF. In nucleotides, the CDR3 is TGTGCCAGCCGGGGACAGGGGCGATACGAGCAGTACTTC.

This chain links TRBV29-1 with TRBJ2-5; possible D gene TRBD1, 6 bases. Germline V gene data show CDR1 as SQVTM and CDR2 as ANQGSEA. There are 13 residues in the CDR3. V was pared by 2 bases and J by 5 bases, with 12 bases between. Here the CDR3 reads CSVERFQGETQYF. CDR3 sequence (DNA): TGCAGCGTTGAACGTTTCCAGGGGGAGACCCAGTACTTC.

The chain combines TRBV28 with TRBJ2-7, with 7 bases fitting TRBD1. Germline V gene sequence: CDR1 MDHEN, CDR2 SYDVKM. The CDR3 extends over 16 amino acids. V was pared by 3 bases and J by 3 bases, with 11 bases of the junction left unmatched. CDR3 amino acids: CASSFSFPGQNYEQYF. The DNA of the CDR3 is TGTGCCAGCAGTTTCAGCTTCCCGGGACAGAACTACGAGCAGTACTTC.

By its share, this clone is medium-sized (0.01 to 0.1%). Here the CDR3 reads CASSPAAMSYEQYF. DNA of the CDR3: TGTGCCAGCAGCCCGGCAGCTATGTCCTACGAGCAGTACTTC. The V gene is TRBV11-2, the J gene TRBJ2-7; D gene ambiguous. Deletions cut 5 bases from V and 1 base from J, with 12 bases between. The V gene's germline CDR1 is SGHAT and CDR2 FQNNGV. This CDR3 has 14 amino acids.

The chain couples TRBV7-2 to TRBJ1-5; the D is unclear. V lost 1 base to trimming and J lost 6 bases, with 19 bases between them. This CDR3 region has 17 residues. From germline, CDR1 is SGHTA and CDR2 FQGNSA. The chain's CDR3 is CASSLGAAGRRVQPQHF. DNA for the CDR3: TGTGCCAGCAGCTTAGGGGCGGCGGGGAGAAGGGTTCAGCCCCAGCATTTT.

V and J are TRBV5-1 and TRBJ1-1; D not certain. CDR3 length: 16 amino acids. Germline CDR1 and CDR2: SGHRS and YFSETQ. V lost 7 bases and J lost 0, with 19 bases in between. Here the CDR3 reads CASGAPSAKMNTEAFF. The CDR3 bases are TGCGCCAGCGGCGCCCCCTCGGCGAAGATGAACACTGAAGCTTTCTTT.

The J gene is TRBJ2-3, the V gene TRBV29-1; 13 positions agree with TRBD2. J lost 3 bases, V lost 6 bases, and 3 bases had no gene match. In germline, CDR1 is SQVTM, CDR2 ANQGSEA. This CDR3 is 14 amino acids long. The CDR3 DNA reads TGCAGCGTCGCGGGACTAGCGGGAACAGATACGCAGTATTTT. Translated: CSVAGLAGTDTQYF.

The genes are TRBV5-1 and TRBJ2-7, with D possibly called TRBD1 or TRBD2 (6 bases each). The CDR3 has 15 amino acids. V lost 0 bases and J lost 6, with 16 bases in between. CDR1 is SGHRS and CDR2 is YFSETQ in the germline V gene. This CDR3 is CASSLVTGALVEQYF. The CDR3 coding sequence is TGCGCCAGCAGCTTGGTAACGGGGGCCCTCGTCGAGCAGTACTTC.

V is TRBV4-3 and J is TRBJ2-5; no definite D call. The germline V gene encodes CDR1 LGHNA and CDR2 YSLEER. The CDR3 loop spans 14 amino acids. The V end lost 0 bases, the J end lost 5 bases, and 10 bases lay between the germline ends. The CDR3 sequence: CASSQDTGRETQYF. The CDR3 region has the DNA TGCGCCAGCAGCCAAGATACGGGCAGGGAGACCCAGTACTTC.

The chain links TRBV2 to TRBJ1-4, with a possible D match to TRBD1 (6 bases). V dropped 6 bases and J dropped 11 bases, with 25 bases sitting between them. This CDR3 has 16 residues. Germline V gene sequence: CDR1 SNHLY, CDR2 FYNNEI. This CDR3 reads CASSDFSDSYSGKLFF. Written as DNA, the CDR3 is TGTGCCAGCAGCGACTTCTCGGACAGCTACTCGGGGAAACTGTTTTTT.

This clone has only a few counts. This chain joins TRBV9 and TRBJ2-6; D not resolved. CDR1 is SGDLS and CDR2 is YYNGEE in the germline V gene. Trimming removed 4 bases from V and 0 bases from J, with 20 bases in between. The CDR3 loop spans 19 amino acids. CDR3 sequence reads: CASSPETVFQHSGANVLTF. The DNA of the CDR3 is TGTGCCAGCAGCCCAGAGACCGTCTTCCAACACTCTGGGGCCAACGTCCTGACTTTC.

As concerns this clone: An end of the junction differs from the germline gene, which may be a read error. This rearrangement joins TRBV7-7 to TRBJ2-5, with D possibly being TRBD1 (7 bases). Germline values: CDR1 SSHAT, CDR2 FNYEAQ (reference sequence). The CDR3 has 15 residues. In DNA form, the CDR3 reads TGTGCTAGCAGCGTTGGCCAGGGGGGCCAAGAGACCCAGTACTTC. Its translation: CASSVGQGGQETQYF.

CDR3 sequence reads: CAWSVHRAIFGAFF. The CDR3 DNA reads as TGTGCCTGGAGTGTACACAGGGCCATCTTCGGGGCTTTCTTT. The chain links TRBV30 to TRBJ1-1; D is possibly TRBD1 (6 bases). Germline CDR1 GTSNPN, CDR2 SVGIG (reference sequence). CDR3 length: 14 residues. Trimming took 0 bases from V and 11 from J, leaving 19 bases between them.

The J gene is TRBJ2-3, the V gene TRBV5-1, with 7 positions matching TRBD2. The V gene end was trimmed by 0 bases and the J gene end by 4 bases; junction bases not matched to a gene: 8. In germline, CDR1 is SGHRS, CDR2 YFSETQ. CDR3 length: 16 amino acids. The CDR3 here is CASSLGAGVKADTQYF. In DNA form, the CDR3 reads TGCGCCAGCAGCTTGGGGGCGGGAGTAAAAGCAGATACGCAGTATTTT.